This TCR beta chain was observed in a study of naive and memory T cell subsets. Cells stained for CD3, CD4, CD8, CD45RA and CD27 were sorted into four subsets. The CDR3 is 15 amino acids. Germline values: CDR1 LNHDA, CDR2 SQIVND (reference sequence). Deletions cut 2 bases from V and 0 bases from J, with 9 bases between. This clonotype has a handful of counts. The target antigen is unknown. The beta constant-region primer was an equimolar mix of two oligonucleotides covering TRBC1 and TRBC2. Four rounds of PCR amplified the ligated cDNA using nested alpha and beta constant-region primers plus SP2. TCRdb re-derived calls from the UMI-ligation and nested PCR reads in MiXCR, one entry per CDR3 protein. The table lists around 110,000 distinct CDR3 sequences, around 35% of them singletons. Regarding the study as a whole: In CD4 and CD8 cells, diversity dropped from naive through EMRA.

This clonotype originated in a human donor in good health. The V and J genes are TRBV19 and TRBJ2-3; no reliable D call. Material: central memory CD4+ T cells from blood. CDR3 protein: CASSISGGSTDTQYF. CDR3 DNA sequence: TGTGCCAGTAGTATATCGGGCGGTAGCACAGATACGCAGTATTTT.